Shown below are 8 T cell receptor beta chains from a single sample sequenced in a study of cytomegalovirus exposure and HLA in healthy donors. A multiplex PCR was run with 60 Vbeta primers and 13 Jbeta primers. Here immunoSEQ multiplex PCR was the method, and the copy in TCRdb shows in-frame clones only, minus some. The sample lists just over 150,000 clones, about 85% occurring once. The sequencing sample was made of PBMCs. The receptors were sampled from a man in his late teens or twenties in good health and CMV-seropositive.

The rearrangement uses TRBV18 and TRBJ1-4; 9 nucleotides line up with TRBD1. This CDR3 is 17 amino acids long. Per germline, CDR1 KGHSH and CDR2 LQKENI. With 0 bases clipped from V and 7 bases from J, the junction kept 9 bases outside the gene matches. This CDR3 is CASSPPVDRGRSEKLFF. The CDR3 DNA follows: TGTGCCAGCTCACCACCTGTGGACAGGGGAAGGAGTGAAAAACTGTTTTTT. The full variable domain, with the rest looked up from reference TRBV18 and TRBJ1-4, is NAGVMQNPRHLVRRRGQEARLRCSPMKGHSHVYWYRQLPEEGLKFMVYLQKENIIDESGMPKERFSAEFPKEGPSILRIQQVVRGDSAAYFCASSPPVDRGRSEKLFFGSGTQLSVL.

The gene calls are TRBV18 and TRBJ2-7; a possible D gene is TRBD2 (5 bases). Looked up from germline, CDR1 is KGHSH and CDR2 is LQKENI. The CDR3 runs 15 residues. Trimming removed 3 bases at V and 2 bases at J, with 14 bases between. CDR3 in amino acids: CASSPGIESPYEQYF. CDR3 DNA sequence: TGTGCCAGCTCACCCGGGATAGAATCTCCCTACGAGCAGTACTTC.

For the CDR3, the DNA is TGTGCCAGCAGCGTTTCAGGGGCCAACTCTGGAAACACCATATATTTT. Its translation: CASSVSGANSGNTIYF. The rearrangement links TRBV9 to TRBJ1-3, with D maybe TRBD1 (6 bases). The CDR3 extends over 16 amino acids. The germline gives CDR1 SGDLS, CDR2 YYNGEE. The V end was cut by 2 bases, the J end by 0 bases, with 12 bases between. The full variable domain, its missing parts supplied by reference TRBV9 and TRBJ1-3, is DSGVTQTPKHLITATGQRVTLRCSPRSGDLSVYWYQQSLDQGLQFLIQYYNGEERAKGNILERFSAQQFPDLHSELNLSSLELGDSALYFCASSVSGANSGNTIYFGEGSWLTVV.

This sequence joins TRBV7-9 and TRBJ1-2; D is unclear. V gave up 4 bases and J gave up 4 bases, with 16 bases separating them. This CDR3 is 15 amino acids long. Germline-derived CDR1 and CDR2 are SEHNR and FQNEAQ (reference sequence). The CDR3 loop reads CASSSSGLNPYGYTF. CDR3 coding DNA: TGTGCCAGCAGCTCTAGCGGCCTTAATCCCTATGGCTACACCTTC.

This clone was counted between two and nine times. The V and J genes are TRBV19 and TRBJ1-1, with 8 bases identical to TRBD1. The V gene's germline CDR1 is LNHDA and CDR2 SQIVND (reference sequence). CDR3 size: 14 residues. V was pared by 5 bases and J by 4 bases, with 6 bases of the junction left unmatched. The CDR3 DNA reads TGTGCCAGTAGTTCACAGGGGGTAGCCACTGAAGCTTTCTTT. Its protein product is CASSSQGVATEAFF. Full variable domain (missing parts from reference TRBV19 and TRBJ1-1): DGGITQSPKYLFRKEGQNVTLSCEQNLNHDAMYWYRQDPGQGLRLIYYSQIVNDFQKGDIAEGYSVSREKKESFPLTVTSAQKNPTAFYLCASSSQGVATEAFFGQGTRLTVV.

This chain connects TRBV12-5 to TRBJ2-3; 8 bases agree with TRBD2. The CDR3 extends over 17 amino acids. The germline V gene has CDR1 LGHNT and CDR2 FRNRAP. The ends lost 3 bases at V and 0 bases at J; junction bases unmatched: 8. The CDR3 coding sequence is TGTGCTAGTGGTTTTGCCAGCGGGGGTTCTAGCACAGATACGCAGTATTTT. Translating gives CASGFASGGSSTDTQYF.

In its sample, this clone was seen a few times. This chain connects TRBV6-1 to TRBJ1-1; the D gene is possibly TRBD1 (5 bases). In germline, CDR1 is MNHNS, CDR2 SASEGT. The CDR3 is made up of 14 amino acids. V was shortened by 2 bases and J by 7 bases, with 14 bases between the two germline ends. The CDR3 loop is CASSEWGVLSEAFF. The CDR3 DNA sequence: TGTGCCAGCAGTGAATGGGGGGTTCTTAGTGAAGCTTTCTTT.

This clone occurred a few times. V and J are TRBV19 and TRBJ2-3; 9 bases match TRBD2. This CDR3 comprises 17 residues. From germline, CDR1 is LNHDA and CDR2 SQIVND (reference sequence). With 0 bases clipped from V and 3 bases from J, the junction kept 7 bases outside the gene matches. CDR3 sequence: CASSIEHAGGPTDTQYF. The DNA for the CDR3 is TGTGCCAGTAGTATAGAACACGCGGGGGGGCCAACAGATACGCAGTATTTT.